The T cell receptor (beta chain) described here comes from a study of blood T cell repertoires in COVID-19. Study summary: Spain, Italy and the United States supplied samples that represented acute and convalescent COVID-19. The analysed material was cDNA or gDNA that came from T cells, B-cell-depleted T cells, or PBMCs.

With 0 bases removed from V and 0 bases from J, the gap between germline ends came to 13 bases. Germline CDR1 is SGDLS and CDR2 is YYNGEE. CDR3 length: 16 residues. Original data processing: Amplification with reference gene primers provided the estimates of nucleated cell counts. Clones were sequenced by immunoSEQ multiplex PCR, and TCRdb holds only the in-frame ones, with some missing. V, J and clone size are taken as reported in that table, and D and trimming were inferred from the DNA itself. This table holds 35,000 to 40,000 clones, about 88% found once. This sequence originates from a man in his fifties or sixties with active COVID-19. V and J are TRBV9 and TRBJ2-7, with D possibly being TRBD1 (6 bases). Sequenced input: peripheral blood. The CDR3 bases are TGTGCCAGCAGCGTAGGGGCGGACAGATTCTCCTACGAGCAGTACTTC. The encoded protein is CASSVGADRFSYEQYF.